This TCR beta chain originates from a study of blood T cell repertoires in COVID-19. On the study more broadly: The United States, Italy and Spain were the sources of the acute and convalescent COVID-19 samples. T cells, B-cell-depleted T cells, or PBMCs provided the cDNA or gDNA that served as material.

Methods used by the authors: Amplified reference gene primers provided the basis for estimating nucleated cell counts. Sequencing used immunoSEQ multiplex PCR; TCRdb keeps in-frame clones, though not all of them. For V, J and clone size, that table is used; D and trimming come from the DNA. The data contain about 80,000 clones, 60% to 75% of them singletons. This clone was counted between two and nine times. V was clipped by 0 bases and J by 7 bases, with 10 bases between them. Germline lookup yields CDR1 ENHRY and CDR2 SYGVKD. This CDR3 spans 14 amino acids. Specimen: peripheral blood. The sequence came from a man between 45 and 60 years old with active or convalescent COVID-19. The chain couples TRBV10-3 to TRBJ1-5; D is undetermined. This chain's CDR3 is CAISESRGDQPQHF. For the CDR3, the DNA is TGTGCCATCAGTGAGTCAAGAGGAGACCAGCCCCAGCATTTT.